A single sample is the source of the 15 T cell receptor beta chains below, sequenced in a study of blood T cell repertoires in COVID-19. The method was immunoSEQ multiplex PCR; TCRdb's version includes in-frame clones alone and lacks a portion of them. The sample has about 89,000 clones, 88% seen once. The sample comprised peripheral blood. The receptors stem from a man between 60 and 70 years old with acute or convalescent COVID-19.

The CDR3 coding sequence is TGCGCCAGCAGCCCAACGGGGGGGGGCTATGGCTACACCTTC. This translates into CASSPTGGGYGYTF. This sequence joins TRBV5-1 and TRBJ1-2, with D perhaps matching TRBD1 (5 bases). CDR3 length equals 14 residues. Trimming removed 4 bases at V and 4 bases at J, with 14 bases between. Germline CDR1 SGHRS, CDR2 YFSETQ. Complete variable domain (other parts from reference TRBV5-1 and TRBJ1-2): KAGVTQTPRYLIKTRGQQVTLSCSPISGHRSVSWYQQTPGQGLQFLFEYFSETQRNKGNFPGRFSGRQFSNSRSEMNVSTLELGDSALYLCASSPTGGGYGYTFGSGTRLTVV.

The V gene is TRBV11-2, the J gene TRBJ2-1, with 9 bases identical to TRBD2. Germline V gene sequence: CDR1 SGHAT, CDR2 FQNNGV. The V gene end was trimmed by 8 bases and the J gene end by 7 bases; junction bases not matched to a gene: 12. CDR3 length: 15 residues. CDR3 protein: CASAVLAGVANEQFF. The CDR3 coding sequence is TGTGCCAGCGCCGTCTTAGCGGGAGTTGCAAATGAGCAGTTCTTC.

The V gene is TRBV19, the J gene TRBJ2-2; the match to TRBD1 covers 9 bases. Germline-derived CDR1 and CDR2 are LNHDA and SQIVND (reference sequence). The ends lost 3 bases at V and 6 bases at J; junction bases unmatched: 5. The CDR3 runs 15 residues. In DNA, the CDR3 is TGTGCCAGTAGTATGGTCACAGGGGGCCCCGGGGAGCTGTTTTTT. This translates into CASSMVTGGPGELFF.

This rearrangement joins TRBV15 to TRBJ1-2; a weak D match, TRBD1 (5 bases). Trimming took off 0 bases at V and 4 bases at J, with 21 bases between the two ends. The CDR3 is 18 residues long. The germline V gene has CDR1 LNHNV and CDR2 YYDKDF (reference sequence). CDR3 amino acids: CATSREYLRGVSPYGYTF. CDR3 DNA sequence: TGTGCCACCAGCAGAGAATATCTTCGGGGGGTGAGTCCCTATGGCTACACCTTC.

The chain carries TRBV11-2 and TRBJ2-1; TRBD2 agrees at 7 bases. The CDR3 totals 13 residues. CDR1 and CDR2 (germline): SGHAT, FQNNGV. The V gene end was trimmed by 2 bases and the J gene end by 6 bases; junction bases not matched to a gene: 1. The CDR3 loop reads CASSLQRGNEQFF. The DNA for the CDR3 is TGTGCCAGCAGCTTACAGCGGGGCAATGAGCAGTTCTTC.

The V call is TRBV12-2, the J call TRBJ2-1; no check of the table's D call, TRBD2, against the DNA was made. TRBV12-2 represents a pseudogene. The CDR3 sequence is 18 residues long. The CDR3 coding sequence is TGTGCAAGTCGCTTAGTTCCTCGACTAGCGGCGTCCTACAATGAGCAGTTCTTC. This sequence encodes CASRLVPRLAASYNEQFF.

The chain carries TRBV5-1 and TRBJ2-7, with a tentative D call TRBD1 (5 bases). The CDR3 covers 15 residues. The V gene's germline CDR1 is SGHRS and CDR2 YFSETQ. The V end lost 4 bases, the J end lost 5 bases, and 19 bases lay between the germline ends. The CDR3 is CASSTGGITFHEQYF. The CDR3 DNA reads TGCGCCAGCAGCACAGGTGGGATAACGTTCCACGAGCAGTACTTC.

This clone showed up just once. The V gene is TRBV10-3, the J gene TRBJ2-5; 13 nucleotides agree with TRBD2. V lost 10 bases to trimming and J lost 4 bases; unmatched junction nucleotides: 15. Per germline, CDR1 ENHRY and CDR2 SYGVKD. This CDR3 has 17 amino acids. CDR3 bases: TGTGCCACCAATTCCGGGACTAGCGGGAAAGGCCCAGAGACCCAGTACTTC. Its translation is CATNSGTSGKGPETQYF.

This clone has only a few counts. The genes are TRBV9 and TRBJ2-1, with 12 bases lining up with TRBD2. J lost 5 bases, V lost 4 bases, and 4 bases had no gene match. Germline CDR1 SGDLS, CDR2 YYNGEE. The CDR3 runs to 15 residues. CDR3 in DNA: TGTGCCAGCAGCCCCCGGACTAGCGGGGACAATGAGCAGTTCTTC. This translates into CASSPRTSGDNEQFF.

The V and J genes are TRBV24-1 and TRBJ2-1; D is possibly TRBD1 (6 bases). The germline V gene has CDR1 KGHDR and CDR2 SFDVKD. This CDR3 comprises 17 residues. The V gene lost 4 bases and the J gene lost 5 bases, with 20 bases spanning the gap. CDR3 protein: CATSDRTGQKRDNEQFF. Here the CDR3 DNA reads TGTGCCACCAGTGACCGAACTGGACAGAAACGGGACAATGAGCAGTTCTTC.

The J gene is TRBJ2-1, the V gene TRBV29-1; 12 bases are a match to TRBD2. CDR1 and CDR2 from the germline V gene are SQVTM and ANQGSEA. CDR3 length equals 14 residues. V gave up 7 bases and J gave up 7 bases; unmatched junction bases: 8. CDR3 bases: TGCAGCGCCTCCCTAGCGGGAGGGAGAAATGAGCAGTTCTTC. It is translated as CSASLAGGRNEQFF.

This chain links TRBV27 with TRBJ1-5, with TRBD1 identical over 8 bases. CDR1 MNHEY and CDR2 SMNVEV come from the germline V gene (reference sequence). The length of the CDR3 is 15 residues. Unmatched junction bases numbered 6, after V lost 6 bases and J lost 2 bases. The CDR3 region is CASSADRVGNQPQHF. In DNA form, the CDR3 reads TGTGCCAGCAGCGCGGACAGGGTTGGCAATCAGCCCCAGCATTTT.

The rearrangement links TRBV3-1 (or the pseudogene TRBV3-2) to TRBJ1-2; D gene ambiguous. Trimming removed 3 bases from V and 6 bases from J, with 8 bases in between. This CDR3 comprises 12 residues. The germline gives CDR1 LGHDT, CDR2 YNNKEL (reference sequence). The CDR3: CASSQGSHGYTF. CDR3 coding DNA: TGTGCCAGCAGCCAGGGGAGTCATGGCTACACCTTC.

The chain joins TRBV6-6 to TRBJ1-4, with 8 nucleotides matching TRBD1. From germline, CDR1 is MNHNY and CDR2 SVGAGI (reference sequence). Unmatched junction bases numbered 10, after V lost 5 bases and J lost 8 bases. CDR3 length: 15 amino acids. DNA for the CDR3: TGTGCCAGCAGTCCTCAGGGGGCCCTTAAAGAAAAACTGTTTTTT. The encoded protein is CASSPQGALKEKLFF.

The J gene is TRBJ1-1, the V gene TRBV5-6; 7 nucleotides line up with TRBD1. The J segment lost 1 base and the V segment lost 7 bases, leaving 4 bases of the junction unmatched. Germline CDR1 and CDR2: SGHDT and YYEEEE. There are 13 residues in the CDR3. The CDR3 sequence is CASWGQQNTEAFF. CDR3 DNA sequence: TGTGCCAGCTGGGGACAGCAGAACACTGAAGCTTTCTTT.